In its sample, the clone carrying this TCR beta chain was seen a few times. Its antigen is unidentified. This entry comes from a study of shared clonotypes between healthy human individuals. V was clipped by 2 bases and J by 7 bases, with 14 bases between them. Germline V gene lookup returns CDR1 MNHEY and CDR2 SVGAGI. There are 15 residues in the CDR3. Sorted-subset replicate PCR reactions contained 200 ng DNA, corresponding to roughly 29,000 T cell genomes. Sequenced by immunoSEQ multiplex PCR; TCRdb stores in-frame clones only, minus some. The table includes over a million clones, roughly 70% detected once. General observations from the study: The low donor count limited represented genetic and exposure-history diversity.

This rearrangement joins TRBV6-5 to TRBJ1-4; the D gene is possibly TRBD1 (5 bases). Sequenced input: memory CD4+ T cells sorted from blood. Indicated subset: CD45RA-negative fraction. The receptor comes from a man aged 18 to 29 in good health. The CDR3 is CASSYDAGMGEKLFF. The CDR3 DNA reads as TGTGCCAGCAGTTACGATGCAGGGATGGGTGAAAAACTGTTTTTT.